This T cell receptor (beta chain) is from a study of CXCR3-negative and CXCR3-positive naive CD8 T cells. General study findings and limits: In CXCR3-positive naive cells, the TRB CDR3s were more hydrophobic than in CXCR3-negative naive cells.

This CDR3 is 17 amino acids long. Germline V lookup: CDR1 SQVTM, CDR2 ANQGSEA. Libraries of TRB cDNA were made by 5' RACE and carried UMIs. TCRdb re-called the 5' RACE reads; one entry per CDR3 protein, DNA not given. The sample has roughly 120,000 distinct CDR3 sequences. A word on this clonotype: Its target is unknown.

Sequenced sample: naive CXCR3+ CD8+ T cells from blood. Subset described: CD45RO-CCR7+CD27+CD95- naive CD8+ T cells expressing CXCR3 (TNR3+). This sequence originates from a human donor in good health. Some clones in this sample may be carry-over from other donors' samples. V usage is TRBV29-1 and J usage is TRBJ2-1; TCRdb's D gene call, TRBD2, goes unchecked for lack of DNA. The CDR3 spells CSVEDPGLAGVSNEQFF.